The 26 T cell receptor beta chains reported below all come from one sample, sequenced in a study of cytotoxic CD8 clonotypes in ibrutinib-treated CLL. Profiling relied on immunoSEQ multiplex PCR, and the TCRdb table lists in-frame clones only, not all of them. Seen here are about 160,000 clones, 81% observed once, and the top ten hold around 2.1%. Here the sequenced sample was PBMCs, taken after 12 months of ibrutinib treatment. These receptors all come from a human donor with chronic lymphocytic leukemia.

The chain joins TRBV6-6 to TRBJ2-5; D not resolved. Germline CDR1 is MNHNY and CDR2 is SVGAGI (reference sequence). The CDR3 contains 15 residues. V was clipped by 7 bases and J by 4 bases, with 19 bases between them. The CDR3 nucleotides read TGTGCCAGCACCCACTCGCCCGGCCGTGCAGAGACCCAGTACTTC. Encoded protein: CASTHSPGRAETQYF.

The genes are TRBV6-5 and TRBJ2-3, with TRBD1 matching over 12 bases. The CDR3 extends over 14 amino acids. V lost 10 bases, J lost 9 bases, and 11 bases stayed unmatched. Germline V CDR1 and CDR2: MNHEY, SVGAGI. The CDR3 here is CATRPGTGGWTQYF. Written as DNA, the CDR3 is TGTGCCACCCGACCAGGGACAGGGGGCTGGACGCAGTATTTT.

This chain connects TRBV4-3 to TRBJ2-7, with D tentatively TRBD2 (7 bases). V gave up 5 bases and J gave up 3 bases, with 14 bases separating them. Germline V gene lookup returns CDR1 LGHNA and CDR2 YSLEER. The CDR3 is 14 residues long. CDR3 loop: CASSSQGGHYEQYF. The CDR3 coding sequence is TGCGCCAGCAGCTCACAGGGAGGGCACTACGAGCAGTACTTC.

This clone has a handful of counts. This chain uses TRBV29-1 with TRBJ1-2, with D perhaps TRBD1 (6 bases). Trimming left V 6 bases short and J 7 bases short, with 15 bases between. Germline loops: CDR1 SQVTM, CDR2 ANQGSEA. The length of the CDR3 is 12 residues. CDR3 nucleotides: TGCAGCGTCCGCGGGACAACCGGTGGCTACACCTTC. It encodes CSVRGTTGGYTF.

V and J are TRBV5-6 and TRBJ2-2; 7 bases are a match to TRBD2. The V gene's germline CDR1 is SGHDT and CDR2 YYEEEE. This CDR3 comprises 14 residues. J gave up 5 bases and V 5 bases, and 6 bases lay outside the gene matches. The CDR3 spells CASRGGGLTGELFF. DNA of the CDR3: TGTGCCAGCAGGGGCGGGGGTTTAACCGGGGAGCTGTTTTTT.

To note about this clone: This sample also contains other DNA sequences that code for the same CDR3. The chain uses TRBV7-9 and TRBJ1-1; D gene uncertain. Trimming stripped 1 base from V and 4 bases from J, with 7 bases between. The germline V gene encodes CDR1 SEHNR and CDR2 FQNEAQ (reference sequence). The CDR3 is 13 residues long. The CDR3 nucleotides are TGTGCCAGCAGCTTAGGCGGCGGCACTGAAGCTTTCTTT. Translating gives CASSLGGGTEAFF.

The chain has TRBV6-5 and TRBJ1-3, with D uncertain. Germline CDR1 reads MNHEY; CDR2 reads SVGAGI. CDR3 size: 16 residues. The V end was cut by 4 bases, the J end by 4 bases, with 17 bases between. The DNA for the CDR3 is TGTGCCAGCAGTTCTGCGAGGGCCTCGGAAGGAAACACCATATATTTT. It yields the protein CASSSARASEGNTIYF.

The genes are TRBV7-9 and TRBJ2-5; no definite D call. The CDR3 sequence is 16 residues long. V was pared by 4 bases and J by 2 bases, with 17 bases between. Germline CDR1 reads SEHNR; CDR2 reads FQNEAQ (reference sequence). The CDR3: CASSSWGLGRQETQYF. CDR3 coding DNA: TGTGCCAGCAGCTCCTGGGGTCTGGGTAGGCAAGAGACCCAGTACTTC.

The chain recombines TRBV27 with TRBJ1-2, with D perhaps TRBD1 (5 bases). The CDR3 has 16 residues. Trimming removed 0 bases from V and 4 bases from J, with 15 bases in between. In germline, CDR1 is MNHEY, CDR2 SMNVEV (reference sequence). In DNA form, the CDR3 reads TGTGCCAGCAGTTTATCGAAACAGGCCGAGGCCTATGGCTACACCTTC. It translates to CASSLSKQAEAYGYTF.

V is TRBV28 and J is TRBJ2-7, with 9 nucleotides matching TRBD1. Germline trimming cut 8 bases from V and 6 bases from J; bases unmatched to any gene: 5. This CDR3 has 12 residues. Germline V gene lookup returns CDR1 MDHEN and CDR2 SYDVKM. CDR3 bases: TGTGCCAGCTGGGACAGGGCCTCCGAGCAGTACTTC. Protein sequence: CASWDRASEQYF. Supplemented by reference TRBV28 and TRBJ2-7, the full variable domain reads DVKVTQSSRYLVKRTGEKVFLECVQDMDHENMFWYRQDPGLGLRLIYFSYDVKMKEKGDIPEGYSVSREKKERFSLILESASTNQTSMYLCASWDRASEQYFGPGTRLTVT.

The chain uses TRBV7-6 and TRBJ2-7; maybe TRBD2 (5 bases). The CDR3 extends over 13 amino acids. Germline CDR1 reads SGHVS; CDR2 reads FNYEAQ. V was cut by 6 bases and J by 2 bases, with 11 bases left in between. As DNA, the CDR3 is TGTGCCAGCAGACCTATCGGGGCCTACGAGCAGTACTTC. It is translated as CASRPIGAYEQYF.

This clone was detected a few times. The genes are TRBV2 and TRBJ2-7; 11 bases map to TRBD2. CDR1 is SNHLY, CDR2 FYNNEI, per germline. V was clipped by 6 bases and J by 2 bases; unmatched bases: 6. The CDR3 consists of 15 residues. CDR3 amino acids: CASRPGTSGPYEQYF. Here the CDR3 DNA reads TGTGCCAGCAGACCGGGGACTAGCGGCCCCTACGAGCAGTACTTC.

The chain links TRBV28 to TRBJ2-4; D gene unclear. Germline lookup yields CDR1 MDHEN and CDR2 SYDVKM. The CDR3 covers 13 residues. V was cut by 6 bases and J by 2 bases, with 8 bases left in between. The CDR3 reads CASSARTKNIQYF. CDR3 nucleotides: TGTGCCAGCAGCGCCAGGACCAAAAACATTCAGTACTTC.

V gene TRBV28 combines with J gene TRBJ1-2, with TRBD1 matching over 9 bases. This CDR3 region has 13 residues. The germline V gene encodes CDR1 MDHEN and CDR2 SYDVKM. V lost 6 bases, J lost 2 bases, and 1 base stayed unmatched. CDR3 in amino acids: CASRDRGNYGYTF. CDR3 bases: TGTGCCAGCAGGGACAGGGGAAACTATGGCTACACCTTC.

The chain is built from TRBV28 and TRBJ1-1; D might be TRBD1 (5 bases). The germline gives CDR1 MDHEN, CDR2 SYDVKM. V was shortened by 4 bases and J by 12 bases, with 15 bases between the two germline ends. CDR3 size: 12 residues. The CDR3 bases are TGTGCCAGCAGTTGGCGACGGGGGGGGTCTTTCTTT. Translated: CASSWRRGGSFF.

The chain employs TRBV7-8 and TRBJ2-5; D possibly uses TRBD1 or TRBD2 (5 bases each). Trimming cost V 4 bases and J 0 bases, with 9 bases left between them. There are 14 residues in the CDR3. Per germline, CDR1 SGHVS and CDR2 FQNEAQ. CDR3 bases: TGTGCCAGCAGCTGGGGACGCTACCAAGAGACCCAGTACTTC. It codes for CASSWGRYQETQYF.

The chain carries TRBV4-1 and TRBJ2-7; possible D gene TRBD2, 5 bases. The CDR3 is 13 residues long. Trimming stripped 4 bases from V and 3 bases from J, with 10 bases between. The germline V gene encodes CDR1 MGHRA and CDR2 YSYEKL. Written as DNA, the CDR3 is TGCGCCAGCAGCCTGAACGGGAACTACGAGCAGTACTTC. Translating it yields CASSLNGNYEQYF.

CDR3 loop: CASSLAGGLGRANYGYTF. The CDR3, as DNA: TGTGCCAGCAGCTTAGCGGGGGGCCTGGGGAGAGCTAACTATGGCTACACCTTC. V and J are TRBV7-2 and TRBJ1-2; D possibly corresponds to TRBD1 (6 bases). CDR3 length: 18 residues. Deletions cut 0 bases from V and 0 bases from J, with 17 bases between. Germline V gene lookup returns CDR1 SGHTA and CDR2 FQGNSA.

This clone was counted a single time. The CDR3 sequence is CASLGTGTIYYGYTF. The CDR3, as DNA: TGTGCCAGCTTAGGGACAGGGACTATTTACTATGGCTACACCTTC. The chain joins TRBV28 to TRBJ1-2, with 9 positions matching TRBD1. V lost 8 bases and J lost 3; bases outside the gene matches: 10. CDR1 is MDHEN and CDR2 is SYDVKM in the germline V gene. This CDR3 region has 15 residues.

The CDR3 DNA sequence: TGTGCCAGCAGCTACACAGGGAACACTGAAGCTTTCTTT. It translates to CASSYTGNTEAFF. J is TRBJ1-1 and V is TRBV5-5; the D gene is possibly TRBD1 (5 bases). Trimming shortened V by 3 bases and J by 1 base, and 7 bases separated the two germline ends. CDR3 length: 13 residues. Germline V gene sequence: CDR1 SGHKS, CDR2 YYEKEE (reference sequence).

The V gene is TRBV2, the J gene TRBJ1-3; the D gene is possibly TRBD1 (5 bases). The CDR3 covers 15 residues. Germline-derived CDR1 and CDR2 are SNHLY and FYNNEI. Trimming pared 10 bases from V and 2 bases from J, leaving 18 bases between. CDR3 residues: CANDITGTPGNTIYF. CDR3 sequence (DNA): TGTGCCAACGACATCACAGGTACCCCTGGAAACACCATATATTTT.

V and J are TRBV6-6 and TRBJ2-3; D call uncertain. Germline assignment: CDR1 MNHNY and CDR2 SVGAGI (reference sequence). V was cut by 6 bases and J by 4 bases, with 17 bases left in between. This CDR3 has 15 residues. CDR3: CASRPNLVGPDTQYF. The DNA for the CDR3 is TGTGCCAGCAGGCCCAACTTGGTGGGCCCAGATACGCAGTATTTT.

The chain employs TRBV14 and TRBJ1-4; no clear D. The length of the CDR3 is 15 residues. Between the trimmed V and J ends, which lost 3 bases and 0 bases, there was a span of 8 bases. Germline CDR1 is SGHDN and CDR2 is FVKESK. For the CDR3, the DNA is TGTGCCAGCAGCCAGATATCTACAACTAATGAAAAACTGTTTTTT. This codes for CASSQISTTNEKLFF.

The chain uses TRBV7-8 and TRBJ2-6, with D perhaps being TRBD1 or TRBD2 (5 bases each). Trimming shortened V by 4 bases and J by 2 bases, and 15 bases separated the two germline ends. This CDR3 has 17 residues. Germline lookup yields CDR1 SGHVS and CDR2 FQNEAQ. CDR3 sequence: CASSSAYQGAGANVLTF. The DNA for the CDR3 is TGTGCCAGCAGCTCGGCCTATCAGGGAGCTGGGGCCAACGTCCTGACTTTC.

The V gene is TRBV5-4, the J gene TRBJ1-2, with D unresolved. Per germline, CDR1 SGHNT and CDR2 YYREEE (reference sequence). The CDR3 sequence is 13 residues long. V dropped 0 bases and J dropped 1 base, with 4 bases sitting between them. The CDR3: CASSLVDNYGYTF. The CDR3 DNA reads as TGTGCCAGCAGCTTGGTAGATAACTATGGCTACACCTTC.

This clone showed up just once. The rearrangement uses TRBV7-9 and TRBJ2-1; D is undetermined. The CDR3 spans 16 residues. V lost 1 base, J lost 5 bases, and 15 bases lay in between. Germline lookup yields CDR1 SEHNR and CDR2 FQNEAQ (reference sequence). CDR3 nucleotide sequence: TGTGCCAGCAGCTTAGAGTCGACAAGCAGAAACAATGAGCAGTTCTTC. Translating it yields CASSLESTSRNNEQFF.